Shown below are 31 T cell receptor beta chains from a single sample sequenced in a study of CXCR3-negative and CXCR3-positive naive CD8 T cells. TRB cDNA libraries were made by UMI-labeled 5' RACE. TCRdb reanalyzed the 5' RACE reads and collapses them to one entry per CDR3 protein, without DNA. In total, the table holds around 26,000 distinct CDR3 sequences. Sequences were obtained from naive CXCR3- CD8+ T cells from blood. Subset here: CD45RO-CCR7+CD27+CD95- naive CD8+ T cells lacking CXCR3 (TNR3-). Receptors originate from a human donor in good health. Some clones in this sample may be carry-over from other donors' samples.

The chain is built from TRBV12-3 or TRBV12-4 and TRBJ2-6. The CDR3 covers 18 residues. The CDR3 sequence: CASSFEATTISGANVLTF.

The chain is built from TRBV12-3 or TRBV12-4 and TRBJ2-4; TCRdb's assignment of TRBD1 cannot be checked, as there is no DNA. The CDR3 contains 14 residues. CDR3 in amino acids: CASRRQGVSDIQYF.

This rearrangement joins TRBV29-1 to TRBJ1-4. The CDR3 loop spans 16 amino acids. Per the germline V gene, CDR1 is SQVTM and CDR2 is ANQGSEA. CDR3 in amino acids: CSVETLLTATNEKLFF.

The V gene is TRBV6-5, the J gene TRBJ1-2; there is no DNA to check the TCRdb D call of TRBD1. Germline V lookup: CDR1 MNHEY, CDR2 SVGAGI. The CDR3 is made up of 16 amino acids. The CDR3 here is CASSFRGDRGPLGYTF.

The rearrangement links TRBV5-1 to TRBJ2-7; as DNA is missing, the TRBD2 call by TCRdb cannot be tested. In germline, CDR1 is SGHRS, CDR2 YFSETQ. This CDR3 contains 16 residues. CDR3 in amino acids: CASREALAGASYEQYF.

V and J are TRBV7-8 and TRBJ2-2; TCRdb selects TRBD1, and the lack of DNA leaves this call unchecked. The CDR3 consists of 15 residues. The V gene's germline CDR1 is SGHVS and CDR2 FQNEAQ. CDR3 amino acids: CASSPGQGGTGELFF.

V gene TRBV29-1 combines with J gene TRBJ2-1. Germline loops: CDR1 SQVTM, CDR2 ANQGSEA. CDR3 length: 13 amino acids. The chain's CDR3 is CSVGPPLLNEQFF.

This sequence joins TRBV29-1 and TRBJ2-7; TCRdb outputs TRBD1, but without DNA this stays unchecked. The germline gives CDR1 SQVTM, CDR2 ANQGSEA. The CDR3 length is 12 residues. The CDR3 sequence: CSVRTGGYEQYF.

This sequence joins TRBV29-1 and TRBJ2-5; TCRdb proposes TRBD1, but this gene call is untestable without DNA. CDR3 size: 15 residues. Germline CDR1 and CDR2: SQVTM and ANQGSEA. The CDR3 is CSVEDPGQEQETQYF.

The chain has TRBV15 and TRBJ2-5; TCRdb reports TRBD1, a call that lacks DNA to check it against. This CDR3 has 15 amino acids. The germline gives CDR1 LNHNV, CDR2 YYDKDF (reference sequence). This CDR3 is CATSPGQGDAETQYF.

The rearrangement links TRBV7-9 to TRBJ2-5. The CDR3 is 12 amino acids. Germline V gives CDR1 SEHNR, CDR2 FQNEAQ (reference sequence). The CDR3 sequence is CASSFTSETQYF.

The V gene is TRBV7-6, the J gene TRBJ2-3. CDR1 and CDR2 from the germline V gene are SGHVS and FNYEAQ. This CDR3 has 17 residues. This CDR3 reads CASSLAPGLDGTDTQYF.

The chain links TRBV6-5 to TRBJ2-1. The germline gives CDR1 MNHEY, CDR2 SVGAGI. This CDR3 contains 14 residues. The CDR3 here is CASSTGGSYNEQFF.

The chain employs TRBV5-5 and TRBJ2-5. Per germline, CDR1 SGHKS and CDR2 YYEKEE (reference sequence). The length of the CDR3 is 14 residues. The CDR3 protein is CASSFTAIQETQYF.

V and J are TRBV7-9 and TRBJ2-7; TCRdb indicates TRBD1, and absent DNA this call remains unverified. The CDR3 has 12 amino acids. The germline V gene has CDR1 SEHNR and CDR2 FQNEAQ (reference sequence). The CDR3 is CASSRGVDEQYF.

The chain has TRBV30 and TRBJ2-5; the TCRdb D gene call, TRBD2, has no DNA to confirm it. In germline, CDR1 is GTSNPN, CDR2 SVGIG (reference sequence). The CDR3 covers 13 residues. This chain's CDR3 is CAWRDSGEGIQYF.

The rearrangement uses TRBV29-1 and TRBJ2-2; TCRdb's D call, TRBD1, is unchecked because there is no DNA. Germline CDR1 is SQVTM and CDR2 is ANQGSEA. This CDR3 comprises 16 residues. CDR3 loop: CSVEAAGQRRTGELFF.

The chain carries TRBV20-1 and TRBJ1-1; TCRdb selects TRBD1, and the lack of DNA leaves this call unchecked. Germline assignment: CDR1 DFQATT and CDR2 SNEGSKA (reference sequence). This CDR3 is built from 14 residues. The CDR3 spells CSARSTTGTGYDFF.

CDR3 amino acids: CASSVAGESYNEQFF. The V call is TRBV9, the J call TRBJ2-1; TCRdb reports TRBD1, a call that lacks DNA to check it against. CDR3 length: 15 residues. Germline loops: CDR1 SGDLS, CDR2 YYNGEE.

The rearrangement uses TRBV29-1 and TRBJ2-7; TCRdb names TRBD1, which stays unverified in the absence of DNA. Germline-derived CDR1 and CDR2 are SQVTM and ANQGSEA. CDR3 size: 11 residues. The CDR3 loop is CSASGIYEQYF.

The genes are TRBV7-9 and TRBJ2-5; TCRdb's D gene call, TRBD1, goes unchecked for lack of DNA. The CDR3 sequence is 17 residues long. The germline V gene has CDR1 SEHNR and CDR2 FQNEAQ (reference sequence). The CDR3 region is CASWGQDPDRGQETQYF. The full variable domain, in which reference TRBV7-9 and TRBJ2-5 provide the parts outside the CDR3, is DTGVSQNPRHKITKRGQNVTFRCDPISEHNRLYWYRQTLGQGPEFLTYFQNEAQLEKSRLLSDRFSAERPKGSFSTLEIQRTEQGDSAMYLCASWGQDPDRGQETQYFGPGTRLLVL.

CDR3 sequence reads: CASSGTSGREETQYF. The V gene is TRBV7-9, the J gene TRBJ2-5; the D call of TRBD2 rests on TCRdb alone, since no DNA is present to check it. The CDR3 covers 15 residues. Germline assignment: CDR1 SEHNR and CDR2 FQNEAQ (reference sequence).

The chain carries TRBV5-1 and TRBJ2-1; TCRdb gives TRBD2 as the D gene, but with no DNA this cannot be confirmed. This CDR3 has 14 amino acids. Looked up from germline, CDR1 is SGHRS and CDR2 is YFSETQ. The CDR3 loop is CASTSGGGYNEQFF.

The rearrangement uses TRBV28 and TRBJ1-5; TCRdb's D call of TRBD1 is untestable without DNA. CDR3 length equals 12 residues. Germline CDR1 reads MDHEN; CDR2 reads SYDVKM. CDR3 loop: CASNPPGKPQHF.

This chain joins TRBV7-2 and TRBJ1-1. Looked up from germline, CDR1 is SGHTA and CDR2 is FQGNSA. CDR3 length: 14 amino acids. CDR3: CASSSSFLNTEAFF.

The chain joins TRBV29-1 to TRBJ2-7; TCRdb selects TRBD1, and the lack of DNA leaves this call unchecked. CDR1 and CDR2 (germline): SQVTM, ANQGSEA. This CDR3 has 16 amino acids. The CDR3 is CSVELSRVGNSYEQYF.

The J gene is TRBJ1-5, the V gene TRBV6-2 or TRBV6-3; TCRdb reports TRBD1, a call that lacks DNA to check it against. CDR3 length equals 15 residues. CDR1 and CDR2 from the germline V gene are MNHEY and SVGEGT. The CDR3 is CASSTGGLSNQPQHF.

The chain uses TRBV7-9 and TRBJ1-1; the D call from TCRdb, TRBD1, cannot be confirmed without DNA. This CDR3 has 11 residues. Germline CDR1 and CDR2: SEHNR and FQNEAQ (reference sequence). The CDR3 sequence is CASPGDTEAFF.

CDR3 region: CATRDTLSYEQYF. The chain recombines TRBV5-1 with TRBJ2-7; as DNA is missing, the TRBD1 call by TCRdb cannot be tested. The V gene's germline CDR1 is SGHRS and CDR2 YFSETQ. The CDR3 runs to 13 residues.

The chain has TRBV12-3 or TRBV12-4 and TRBJ1-3. The CDR3 totals 14 residues. CDR3 residues: CASGTGLSGNTIYF.

The rearrangement joins TRBV5-5 to TRBJ2-7; TCRdb outputs TRBD1, but without DNA this stays unchecked. Germline loops: CDR1 SGHKS, CDR2 YYEKEE (reference sequence). This CDR3 is built from 15 residues. CDR3 loop: CASSLTGLGSYEQYF.